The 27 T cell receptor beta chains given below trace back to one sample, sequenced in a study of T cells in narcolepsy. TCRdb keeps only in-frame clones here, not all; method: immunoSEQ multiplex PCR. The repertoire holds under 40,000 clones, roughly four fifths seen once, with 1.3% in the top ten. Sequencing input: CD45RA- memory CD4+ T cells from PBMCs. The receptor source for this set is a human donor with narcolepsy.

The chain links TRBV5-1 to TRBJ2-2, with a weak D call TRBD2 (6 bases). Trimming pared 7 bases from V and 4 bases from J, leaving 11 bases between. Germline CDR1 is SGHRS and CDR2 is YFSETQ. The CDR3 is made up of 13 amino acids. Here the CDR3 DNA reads TGCGCCAGCTCGGAGGGGTCCACCGGGGAGCTGTTTTTT. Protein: CASSEGSTGELFF.

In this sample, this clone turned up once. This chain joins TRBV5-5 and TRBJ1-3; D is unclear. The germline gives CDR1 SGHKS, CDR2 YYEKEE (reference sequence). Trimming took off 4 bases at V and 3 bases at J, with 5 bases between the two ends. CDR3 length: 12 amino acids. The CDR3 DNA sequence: TGTGCCAGCAGCCTCCATGGAAACACCATATATTTT. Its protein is CASSLHGNTIYF.

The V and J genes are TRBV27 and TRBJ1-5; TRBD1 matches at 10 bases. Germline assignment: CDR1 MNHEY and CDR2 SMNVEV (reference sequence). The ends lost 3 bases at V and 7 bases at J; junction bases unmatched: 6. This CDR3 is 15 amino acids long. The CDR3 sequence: CASSFFGTGAQPQHF. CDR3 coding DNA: TGTGCCAGCAGTTTCTTCGGGACAGGGGCCCAGCCCCAGCATTTT.

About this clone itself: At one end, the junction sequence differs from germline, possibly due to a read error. The CDR3 loop is CASREDRGRSYEQYF. The DNA of the CDR3 is TGTGCCAGCAGGGAAGACAGGGGACGATCCTACGAGCAGTACTTC. This sequence joins TRBV2 and TRBJ2-7; 8 nucleotides match TRBD1. Germline loops: CDR1 SNHLY, CDR2 FYNNEI. CDR3 length: 15 amino acids.

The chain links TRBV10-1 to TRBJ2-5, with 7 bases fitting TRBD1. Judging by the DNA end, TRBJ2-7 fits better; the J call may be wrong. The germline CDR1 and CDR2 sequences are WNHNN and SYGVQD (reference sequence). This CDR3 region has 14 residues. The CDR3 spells CASKLQGIRDEQYF. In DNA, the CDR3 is TGCGCCAGCAAGCTACAGGGGATTAGGGACGAGCAGTACTTC.

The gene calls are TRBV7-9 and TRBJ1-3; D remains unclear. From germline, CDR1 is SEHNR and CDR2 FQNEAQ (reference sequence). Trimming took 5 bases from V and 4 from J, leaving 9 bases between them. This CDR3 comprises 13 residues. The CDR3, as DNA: TGTGCCAGCAGCGCGAGGCGGGGAAACACCATATATTTT. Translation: CASSARRGNTIYF.

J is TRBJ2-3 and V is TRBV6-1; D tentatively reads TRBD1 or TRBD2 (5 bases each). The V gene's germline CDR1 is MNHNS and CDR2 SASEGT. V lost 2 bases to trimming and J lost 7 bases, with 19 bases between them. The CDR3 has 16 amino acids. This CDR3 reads CASSELGGWIQNTQYF. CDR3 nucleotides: TGTGCCAGCAGTGAACTTGGGGGTTGGATCCAAAATACGCAGTATTTT.

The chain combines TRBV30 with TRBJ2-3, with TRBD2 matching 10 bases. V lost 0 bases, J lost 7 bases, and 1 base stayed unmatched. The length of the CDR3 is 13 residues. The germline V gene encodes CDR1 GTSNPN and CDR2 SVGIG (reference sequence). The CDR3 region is CAWSVAGGHTQYF. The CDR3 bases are TGTGCCTGGAGTGTAGCGGGGGGGCATACGCAGTATTTT.

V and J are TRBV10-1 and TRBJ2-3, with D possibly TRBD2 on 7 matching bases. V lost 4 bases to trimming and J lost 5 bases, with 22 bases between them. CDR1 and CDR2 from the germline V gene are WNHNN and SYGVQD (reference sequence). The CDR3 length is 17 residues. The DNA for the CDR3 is TGCGCCAGCAGTGGGGGGGGCGGGCGGTCTAGTGAAGATACGCAGTATTTT. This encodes CASSGGGGRSSEDTQYF.

CDR3 amino acids: CASNLAGGRYEQYF. Written as DNA, the CDR3 is TGTGCCAGCAATTTAGCGGGGGGGCGGTACGAGCAGTACTTC. The chain couples TRBV6-1 to TRBJ2-5; 11 nucleotides line up with TRBD2. The DNA matches TRBJ2-7 better at its end, which makes the J call doubtful. CDR1 and CDR2 from the germline V gene are MNHNS and SASEGT. This CDR3 spans 14 amino acids.

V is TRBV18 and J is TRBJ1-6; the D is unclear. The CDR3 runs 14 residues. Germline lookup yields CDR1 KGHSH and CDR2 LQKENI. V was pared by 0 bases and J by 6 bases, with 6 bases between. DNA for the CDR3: TGTGCCAGCTCACCACCGGGGAGTAATTCACCCCTCCACTTT. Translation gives CASSPPGSNSPLHF.

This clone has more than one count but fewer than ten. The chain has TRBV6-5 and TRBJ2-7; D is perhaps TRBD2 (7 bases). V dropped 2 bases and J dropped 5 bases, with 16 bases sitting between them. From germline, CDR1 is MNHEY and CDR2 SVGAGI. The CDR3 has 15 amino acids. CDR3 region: CASSYRGGAGNEQYF. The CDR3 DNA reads TGTGCCAGCAGTTACCGTGGGGGGGCGGGAAACGAGCAGTACTTC.

This CDR3 reads CASSVAEGAAEAFF. The CDR3 DNA follows: TGTGCCAGCAGCGTAGCGGAGGGGGCGGCTGAAGCTTTCTTT. The chain joins TRBV9 to TRBJ1-1, with TRBD1 identical over 7 bases. Germline V gene data show CDR1 as SGDLS and CDR2 as YYNGEE. Germline trimming cut 0 bases from V and 6 bases from J; bases unmatched to any gene: 5. The length of the CDR3 is 14 residues.

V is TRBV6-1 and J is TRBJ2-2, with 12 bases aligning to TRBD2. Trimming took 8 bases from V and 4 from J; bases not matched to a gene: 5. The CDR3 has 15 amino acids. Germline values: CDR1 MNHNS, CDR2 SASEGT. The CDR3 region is CASYRLAGVTGELFF. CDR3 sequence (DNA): TGTGCCAGCTATAGACTAGCGGGGGTCACCGGGGAGCTGTTTTTT.

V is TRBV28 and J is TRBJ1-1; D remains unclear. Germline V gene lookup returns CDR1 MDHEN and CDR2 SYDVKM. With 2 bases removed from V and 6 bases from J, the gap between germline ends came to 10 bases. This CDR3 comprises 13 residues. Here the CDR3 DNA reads TGTGCCAGCAGTTTAATGGGGAAGGCTGAAGCTTTCTTT. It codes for CASSLMGKAEAFF. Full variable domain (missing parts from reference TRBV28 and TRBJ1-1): DVKVTQSSRYLVKRTGEKVFLECVQDMDHENMFWYRQDPGLGLRLIYFSYDVKMKEKGDIPEGYSVSREKKERFSLILESASTNQTSMYLCASSLMGKAEAFFGQGTRLTVV.

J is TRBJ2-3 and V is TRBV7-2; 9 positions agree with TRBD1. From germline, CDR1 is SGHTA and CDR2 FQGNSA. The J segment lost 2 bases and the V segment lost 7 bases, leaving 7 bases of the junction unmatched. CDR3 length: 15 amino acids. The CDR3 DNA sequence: TGTGCCAGCAAGTCCGGGACAGGGTCCACAGATACGCAGTATTTT. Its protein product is CASKSGTGSTDTQYF.

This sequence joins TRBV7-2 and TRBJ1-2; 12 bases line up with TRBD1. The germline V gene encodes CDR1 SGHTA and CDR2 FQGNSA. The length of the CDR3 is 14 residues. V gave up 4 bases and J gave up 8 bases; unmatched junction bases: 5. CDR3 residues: CASSSRDRGQGYTF. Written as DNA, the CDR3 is TGTGCCAGCAGCTCCCGGGACAGGGGGCAGGGCTACACCTTC. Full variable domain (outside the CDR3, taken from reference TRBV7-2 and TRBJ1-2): GAGVSQSPSNKVTEKGKDVELRCDPISGHTALYWYRQSLGQGLEFLIYFQGNSAPDKSGLPSDRFSAERTGGSVSTLTIQRTQQEDSAVYLCASSSRDRGQGYTFGSGTRLTVV.

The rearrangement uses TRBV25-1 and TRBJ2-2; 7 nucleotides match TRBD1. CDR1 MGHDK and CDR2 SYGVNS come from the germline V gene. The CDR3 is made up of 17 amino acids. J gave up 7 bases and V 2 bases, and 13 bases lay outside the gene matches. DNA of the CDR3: TGTGCCAGCAGTGAAAGTAGGGGGCTGATTTTGGGCGGGGAGCTGTTTTTT. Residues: CASSESRGLILGGELFF.

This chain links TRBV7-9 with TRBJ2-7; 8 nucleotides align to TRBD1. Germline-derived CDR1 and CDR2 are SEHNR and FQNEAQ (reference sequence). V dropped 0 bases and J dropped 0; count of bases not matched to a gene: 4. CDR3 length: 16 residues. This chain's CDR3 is CASSLATGTGSYEQYV. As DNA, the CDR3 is TGTGCCAGCAGCTTAGCAACCGGGACAGGCTCCTACGAGCAGTACGTC.

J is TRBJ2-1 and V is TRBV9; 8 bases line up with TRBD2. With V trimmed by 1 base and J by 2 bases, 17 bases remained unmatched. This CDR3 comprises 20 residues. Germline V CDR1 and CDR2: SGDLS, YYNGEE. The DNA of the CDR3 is TGTGCCAGCAGCGTATCGCTAGCGGGTGAACAAAGACAGACCTACAATGAGCAGTTCTTC. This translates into CASSVSLAGEQRQTYNEQFF. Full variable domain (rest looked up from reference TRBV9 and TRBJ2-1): DSGVTQTPKHLITATGQRVTLRCSPRSGDLSVYWYQQSLDQGLQFLIQYYNGEERAKGNILERFSAQQFPDLHSELNLSSLELGDSALYFCASSVSLAGEQRQTYNEQFFGPGTRLTVL.

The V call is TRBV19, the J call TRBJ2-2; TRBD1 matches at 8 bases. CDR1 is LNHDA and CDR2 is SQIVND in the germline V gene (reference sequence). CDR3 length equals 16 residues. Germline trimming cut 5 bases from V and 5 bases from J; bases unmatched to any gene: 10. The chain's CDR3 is CASSASGTGQTGELFF. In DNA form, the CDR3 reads TGTGCCAGTAGTGCCTCCGGGACAGGTCAAACCGGGGAGCTGTTTTTT.

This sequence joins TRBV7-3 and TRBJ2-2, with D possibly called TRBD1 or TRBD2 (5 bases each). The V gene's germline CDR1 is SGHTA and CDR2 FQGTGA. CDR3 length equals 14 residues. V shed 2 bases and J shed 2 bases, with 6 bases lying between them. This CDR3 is CASSLGGNTGELFF. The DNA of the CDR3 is TGTGCCAGCAGCTTAGGGGGTAACACCGGGGAGCTGTTTTTT.

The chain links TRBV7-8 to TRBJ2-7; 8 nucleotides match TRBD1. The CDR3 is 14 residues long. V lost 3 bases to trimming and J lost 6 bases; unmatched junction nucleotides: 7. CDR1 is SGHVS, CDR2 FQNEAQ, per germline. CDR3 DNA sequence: TGTGCCAGCAGCTTTGCTGACAGGGGCTCCGAGCAGTACTTC. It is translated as CASSFADRGSEQYF. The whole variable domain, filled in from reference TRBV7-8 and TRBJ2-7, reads GAGVSQSPRYKVAKRGQDVALRCDPISGHVSLFWYQQALGQGPEFLTYFQNEAQLDKSGLPSDRFFAERPEGSVSTLKIQRTQQEDSAVYLCASSFADRGSEQYFGPGTRLTVT.

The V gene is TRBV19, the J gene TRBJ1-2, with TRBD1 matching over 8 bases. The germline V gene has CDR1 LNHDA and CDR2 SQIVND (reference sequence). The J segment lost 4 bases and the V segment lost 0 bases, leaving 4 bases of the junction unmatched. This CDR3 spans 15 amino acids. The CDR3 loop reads CASSIDGQGRYGYTF. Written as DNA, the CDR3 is TGTGCCAGTAGTATAGACGGACAGGGACGCTATGGCTACACCTTC.

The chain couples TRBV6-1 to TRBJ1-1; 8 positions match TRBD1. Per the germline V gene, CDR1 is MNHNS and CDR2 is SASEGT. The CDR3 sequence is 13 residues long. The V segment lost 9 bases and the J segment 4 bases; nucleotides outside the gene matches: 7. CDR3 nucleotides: TGTGCCAGTCAGGGGGCGCCGGGCACTGAAGCTTTCTTT. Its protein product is CASQGAPGTEAFF.

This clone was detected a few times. As DNA, the CDR3 is TGTGCCAGCAGCCAAGCCCCAGCGAACACTGAAGCTTTCTTT. It encodes CASSQAPANTEAFF. The rearrangement joins TRBV14 to TRBJ1-1; D unresolved. The CDR3 loop spans 14 amino acids. V dropped 1 base and J dropped 1 base, with 7 bases sitting between them. The germline V gene encodes CDR1 SGHDN and CDR2 FVKESK.

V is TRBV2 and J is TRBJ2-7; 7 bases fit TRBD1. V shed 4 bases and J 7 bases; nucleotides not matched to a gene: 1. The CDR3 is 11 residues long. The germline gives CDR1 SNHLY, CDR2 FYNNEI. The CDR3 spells CASSVQGEQYF. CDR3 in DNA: TGTGCCAGCAGTGTACAGGGGGAGCAGTACTTC.